The clone carrying this TCR beta chain appeared a few times. The antigen is not known. CDR3 length: 8 residues. Germline lookup yields CDR1 SNHLY and CDR2 FYNNEI. The ends were cut back, 6 bases at V and 12 bases at J, with 5 bases in the middle. The protocol was immunoSEQ multiplex PCR, while the TCRdb copy is restricted to in-frame clones and leaves out a portion. The table shows hundreds of thousands of clones, with roughly 87% occurring only once. The data belong to a study of cytomegalovirus exposure and HLA in healthy donors. Findings and caveats of the study: Specific recognition of CMV antigens was confirmed in vitro for three chains (all CMV-associated).

Sequencing was done on a sample of PBMCs. The chain employs TRBV2 and TRBJ1-2; no definite D call. The origin of this receptor is a man between 18 and 35 years old in good health and CMV-seropositive. The CDR3 bases are TGTGCCAGCAGAAAGGACACCTTC. Protein product: CASRKDTF.